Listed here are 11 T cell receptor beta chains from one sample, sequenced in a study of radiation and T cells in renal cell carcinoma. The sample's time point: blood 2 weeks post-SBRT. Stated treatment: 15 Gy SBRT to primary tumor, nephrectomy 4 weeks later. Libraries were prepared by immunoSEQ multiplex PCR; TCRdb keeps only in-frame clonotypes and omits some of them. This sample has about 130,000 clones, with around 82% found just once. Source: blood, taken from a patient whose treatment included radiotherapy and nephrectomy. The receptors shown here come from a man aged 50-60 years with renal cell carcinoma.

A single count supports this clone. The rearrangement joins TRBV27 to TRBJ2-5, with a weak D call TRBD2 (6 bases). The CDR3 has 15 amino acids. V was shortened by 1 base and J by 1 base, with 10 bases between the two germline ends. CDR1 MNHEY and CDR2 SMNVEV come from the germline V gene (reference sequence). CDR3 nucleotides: TGTGCCAGCAGTTTATACGCGGGATCCCAAGAGACCCAGTACTTC. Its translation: CASSLYAGSQETQYF.

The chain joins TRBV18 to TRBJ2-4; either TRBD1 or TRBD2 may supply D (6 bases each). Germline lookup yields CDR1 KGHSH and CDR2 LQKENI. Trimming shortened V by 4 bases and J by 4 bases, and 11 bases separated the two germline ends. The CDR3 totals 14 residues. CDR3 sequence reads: CASSHREAKNIQYF. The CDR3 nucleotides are TGTGCCAGCTCACACAGGGAGGCAAAAAACATTCAGTACTTC. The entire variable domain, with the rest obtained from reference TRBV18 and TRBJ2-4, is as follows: NAGVMQNPRHLVRRRGQEARLRCSPMKGHSHVYWYRQLPEEGLKFMVYLQKENIIDESGMPKERFSAEFPKEGPSILRIQQVVRGDSAAYFCASSHREAKNIQYFGAGTRLSVL.

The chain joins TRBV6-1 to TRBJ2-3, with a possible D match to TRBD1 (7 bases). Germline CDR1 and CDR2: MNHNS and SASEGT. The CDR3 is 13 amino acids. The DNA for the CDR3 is TGTGCTTACGGCAGGGGGGAAACAGATACGCAGTATTTT. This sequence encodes CAYGRGETDTQYF.

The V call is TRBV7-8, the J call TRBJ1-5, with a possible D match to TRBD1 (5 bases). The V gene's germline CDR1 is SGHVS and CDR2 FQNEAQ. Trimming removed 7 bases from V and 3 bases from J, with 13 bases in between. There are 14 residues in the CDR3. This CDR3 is CASTRDRLNQPQHF. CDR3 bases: TGTGCCAGCACCAGAGACAGACTCAATCAGCCCCAGCATTTT.

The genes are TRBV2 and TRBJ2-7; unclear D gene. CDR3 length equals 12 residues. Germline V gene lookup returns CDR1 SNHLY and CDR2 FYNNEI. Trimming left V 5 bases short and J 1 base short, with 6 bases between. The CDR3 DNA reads TGTGCCAGCAGTAGGAAATCCTACGAGCAGTACTTC. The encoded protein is CASSRKSYEQYF.

CDR3 DNA sequence: TGTGCCATCAGACCGACTAGTTCTCACCCTGGGTACAATGAGCAGTTCTTC. It encodes CAIRPTSSHPGYNEQFF. V and J are TRBV10-3 and TRBJ2-1, with D possibly matching TRBD2 (6 bases). Per germline, CDR1 ENHRY and CDR2 SYGVKD. The ends were cut back, 6 bases at V and 4 bases at J, with 22 bases in the middle. The CDR3 totals 17 residues.

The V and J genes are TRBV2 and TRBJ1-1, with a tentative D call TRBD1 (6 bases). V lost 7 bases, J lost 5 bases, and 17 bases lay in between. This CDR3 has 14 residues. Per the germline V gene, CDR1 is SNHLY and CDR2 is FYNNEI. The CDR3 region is CASIFGEGGTEAFF. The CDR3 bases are TGTGCCAGCATCTTCGGGGAAGGGGGGACTGAAGCTTTCTTT.

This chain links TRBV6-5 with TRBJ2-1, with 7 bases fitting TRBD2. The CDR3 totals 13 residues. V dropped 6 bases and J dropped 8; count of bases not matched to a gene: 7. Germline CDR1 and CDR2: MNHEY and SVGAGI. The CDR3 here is CASSPRLAYEQFF. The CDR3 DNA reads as TGTGCCAGCAGCCCGAGACTAGCCTATGAGCAGTTCTTC.

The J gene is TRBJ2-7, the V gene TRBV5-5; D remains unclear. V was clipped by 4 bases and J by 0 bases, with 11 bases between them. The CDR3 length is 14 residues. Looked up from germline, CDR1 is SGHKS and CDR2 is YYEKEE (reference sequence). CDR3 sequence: CASSLTRSSYEQYF. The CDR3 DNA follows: TGTGCCAGCAGCCTGACACGTAGCTCCTACGAGCAGTACTTC.

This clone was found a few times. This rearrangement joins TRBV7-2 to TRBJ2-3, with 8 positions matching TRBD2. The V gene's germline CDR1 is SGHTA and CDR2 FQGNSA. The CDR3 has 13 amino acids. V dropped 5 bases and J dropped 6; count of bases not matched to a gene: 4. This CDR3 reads CASSGERGDTQYF. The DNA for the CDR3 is TGTGCCAGCAGCGGAGAGCGGGGGGATACGCAGTATTTT.

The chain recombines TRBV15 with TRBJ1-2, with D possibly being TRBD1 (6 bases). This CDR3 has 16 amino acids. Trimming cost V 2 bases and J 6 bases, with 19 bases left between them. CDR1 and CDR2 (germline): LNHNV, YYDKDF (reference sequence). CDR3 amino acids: CATSRSPRGRQDGYTF. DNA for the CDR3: TGTGCCACCAGCAGATCCCCCAGGGGCAGACAGGATGGCTACACCTTC.